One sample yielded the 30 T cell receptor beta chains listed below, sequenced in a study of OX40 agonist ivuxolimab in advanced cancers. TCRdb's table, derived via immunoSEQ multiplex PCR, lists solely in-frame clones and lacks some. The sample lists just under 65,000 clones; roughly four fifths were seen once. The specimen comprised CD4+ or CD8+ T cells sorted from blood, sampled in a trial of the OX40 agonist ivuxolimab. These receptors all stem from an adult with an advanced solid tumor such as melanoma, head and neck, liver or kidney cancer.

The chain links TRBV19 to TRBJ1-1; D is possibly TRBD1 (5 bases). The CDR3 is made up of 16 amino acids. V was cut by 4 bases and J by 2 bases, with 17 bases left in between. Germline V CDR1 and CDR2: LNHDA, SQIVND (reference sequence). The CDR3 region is CASSKAQGEPNTEAFF. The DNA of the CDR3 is TGTGCCAGTAGTAAGGCGCAGGGAGAGCCAAACACTGAAGCTTTCTTT. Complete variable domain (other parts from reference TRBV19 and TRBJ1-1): DGGITQSPKYLFRKEGQNVTLSCEQNLNHDAMYWYRQDPGQGLRLIYYSQIVNDFQKGDIAEGYSVSREKKESFPLTVTSAQKNPTAFYLCASSKAQGEPNTEAFFGQGTRLTVV.

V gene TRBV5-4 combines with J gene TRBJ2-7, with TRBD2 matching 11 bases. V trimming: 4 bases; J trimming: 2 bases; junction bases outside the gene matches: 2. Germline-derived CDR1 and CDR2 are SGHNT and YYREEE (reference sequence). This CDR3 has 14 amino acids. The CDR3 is CASSNSGGAYEQYF. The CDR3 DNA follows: TGTGCCAGCAGCAATAGCGGGGGGGCCTACGAGCAGTACTTC. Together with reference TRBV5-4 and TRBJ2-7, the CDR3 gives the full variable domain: ETGVTQSPTHLIKTRGQQVTLRCSSQSGHNTVSWYQQALGQGPQFIFQYYREEENGRGNFPPRFSGLQFPNYSSELNVNALELDDSALYLCASSNSGGAYEQYFGPGTRLTVT.

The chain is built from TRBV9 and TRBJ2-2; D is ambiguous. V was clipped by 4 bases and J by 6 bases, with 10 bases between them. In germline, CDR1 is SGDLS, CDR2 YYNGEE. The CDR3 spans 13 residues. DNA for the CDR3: TGTGCCAGCAGCCCGACCCCAGCCGGGGAGCTGTTTTTT. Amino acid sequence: CASSPTPAGELFF.

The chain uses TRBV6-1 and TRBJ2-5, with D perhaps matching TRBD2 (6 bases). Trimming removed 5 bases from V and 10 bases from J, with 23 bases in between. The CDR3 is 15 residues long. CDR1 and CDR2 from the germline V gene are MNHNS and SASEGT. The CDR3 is CASSRSRDFSRNQYF. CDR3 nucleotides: TGTGCCAGCAGTCGGAGCCGGGACTTCTCGAGGAACCAGTACTTC.

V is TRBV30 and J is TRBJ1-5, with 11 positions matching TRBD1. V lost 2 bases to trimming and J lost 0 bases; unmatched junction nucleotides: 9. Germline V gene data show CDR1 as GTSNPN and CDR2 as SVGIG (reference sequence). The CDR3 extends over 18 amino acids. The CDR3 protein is CAWSSGQGAWYSNQPQHF. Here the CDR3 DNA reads TGTGCCTGGAGTTCCGGACAGGGGGCCTGGTATAGCAATCAGCCCCAGCATTTT. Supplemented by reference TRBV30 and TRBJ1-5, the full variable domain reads SQTIHQWPATLVQPVGSPLSLECTVEGTSNPNLYWYRQAAGRGLQLLFYSVGIGQISSEVPQNLSASRPQDRQFILSSKKLLLSDSGFYLCAWSSGQGAWYSNQPQHFGDGTRLSIL.

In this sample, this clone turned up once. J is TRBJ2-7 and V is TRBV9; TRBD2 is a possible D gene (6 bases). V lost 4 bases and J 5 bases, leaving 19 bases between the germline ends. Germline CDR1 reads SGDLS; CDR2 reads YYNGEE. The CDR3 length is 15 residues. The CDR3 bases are TGTGCCAGCAGCCCCTGGGGGGAAATGTTCAACGAGCAGTACTTC. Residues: CASSPWGEMFNEQYF. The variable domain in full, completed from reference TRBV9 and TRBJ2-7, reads DSGVTQTPKHLITATGQRVTLRCSPRSGDLSVYWYQQSLDQGLQFLIQYYNGEERAKGNILERFSAQQFPDLHSELNLSSLELGDSALYFCASSPWGEMFNEQYFGPGTRLTVT.

Here the CDR3 reads CASQRVEGGNEKLFF. CDR3 nucleotide sequence: TGTGCCAGTCAACGGGTCGAGGGGGGAAATGAAAAACTGTTTTTT. The J gene is TRBJ1-4, the V gene TRBV19; D may be TRBD1 (6 bases). Trimming removed 8 bases from V and 5 bases from J, with 18 bases in between. This CDR3 has 15 residues. Germline CDR1 reads LNHDA; CDR2 reads SQIVND (reference sequence).

The CDR3 bases are TGTGCCAGCAGCCCATCCATCACGGGGGAGCAGTTCTTC. Its translation: CASSPSITGEQFF. The chain is built from TRBV7-6 and TRBJ2-1; perhaps TRBD2 as D (5 bases). The CDR3 is 13 residues long. V lost 5 bases, J lost 10 bases, and 15 bases lay in between. Germline CDR1 reads SGHVS; CDR2 reads FNYEAQ. Full variable domain (rest looked up from reference TRBV7-6 and TRBJ2-1): GAGVSQSPRYKVTKRGQDVALRCDPISGHVSLYWYRQALGQGPEFLTYFNYEAQQDKSGLPNDRFSAERPEGSISTLTIQRTEQRDSAMYRCASSPSITGEQFFGPGTRLTVL.

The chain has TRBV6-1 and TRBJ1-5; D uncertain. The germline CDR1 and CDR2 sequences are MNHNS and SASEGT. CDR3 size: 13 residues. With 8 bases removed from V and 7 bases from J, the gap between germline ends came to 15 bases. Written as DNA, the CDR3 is TGTGCCAGCGGATTCCCGTTGGGGCAGCCCCAGCATTTT. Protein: CASGFPLGQPQHF.

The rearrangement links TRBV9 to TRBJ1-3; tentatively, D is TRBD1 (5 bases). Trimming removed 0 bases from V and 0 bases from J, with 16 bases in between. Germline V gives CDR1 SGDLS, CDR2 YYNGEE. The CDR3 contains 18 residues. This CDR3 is CASSVAMYGGRSGNTIYF. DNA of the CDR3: TGTGCCAGCAGCGTAGCTATGTACGGGGGTCGCTCTGGAAACACCATATATTTT. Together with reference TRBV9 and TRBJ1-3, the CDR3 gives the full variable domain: DSGVTQTPKHLITATGQRVTLRCSPRSGDLSVYWYQQSLDQGLQFLIQYYNGEERAKGNILERFSAQQFPDLHSELNLSSLELGDSALYFCASSVAMYGGRSGNTIYFGEGSWLTVV.

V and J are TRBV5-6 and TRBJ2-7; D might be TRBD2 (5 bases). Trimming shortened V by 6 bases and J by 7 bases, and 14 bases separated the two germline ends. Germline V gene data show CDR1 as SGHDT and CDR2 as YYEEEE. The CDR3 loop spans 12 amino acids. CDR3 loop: CASNKRPTEQYF. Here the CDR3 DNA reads TGTGCCAGCAATAAGCGGCCCACGGAGCAGTACTTC.

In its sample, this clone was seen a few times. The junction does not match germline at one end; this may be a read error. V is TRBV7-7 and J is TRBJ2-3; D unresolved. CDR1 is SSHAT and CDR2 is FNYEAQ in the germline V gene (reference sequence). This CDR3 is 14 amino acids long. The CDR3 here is CASSLADISDTQYF. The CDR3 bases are TGTGCTAGCAGCTTAGCTGACATCTCAGATACGCAGTATTTT. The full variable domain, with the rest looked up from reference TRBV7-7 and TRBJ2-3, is GAGVSQSPRYKVTKRGQDVTLRCDPISSHATLYWYQQALGQGPEFLTYFNYEAQPDKSGLPSDRFSAERPEGSISTLTIQRTEQRDSAMYRCASSLADISDTQYFGPGTRLTVL.

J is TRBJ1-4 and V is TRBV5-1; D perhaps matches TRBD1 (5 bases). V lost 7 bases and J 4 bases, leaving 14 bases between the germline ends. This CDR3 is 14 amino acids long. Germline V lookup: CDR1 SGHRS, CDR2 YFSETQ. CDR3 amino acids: CASGGDGRNEKLFF. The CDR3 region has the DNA TGCGCCAGCGGGGGGGACGGCCGTAATGAAAAACTGTTTTTT.

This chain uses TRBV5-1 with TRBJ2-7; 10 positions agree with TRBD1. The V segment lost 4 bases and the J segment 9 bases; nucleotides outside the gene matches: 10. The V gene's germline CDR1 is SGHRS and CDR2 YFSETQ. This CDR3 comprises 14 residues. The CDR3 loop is CASSHGQGEEGQYF. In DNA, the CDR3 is TGCGCCAGCAGCCACGGACAGGGGGAGGAGGGGCAGTACTTC.

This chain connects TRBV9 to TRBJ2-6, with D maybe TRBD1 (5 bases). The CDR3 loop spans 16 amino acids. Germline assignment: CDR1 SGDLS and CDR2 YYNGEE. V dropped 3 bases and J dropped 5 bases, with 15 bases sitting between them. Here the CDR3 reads CASSGRQPTRANVLTF. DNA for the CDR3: TGTGCCAGCAGCGGAAGACAGCCTACACGGGCCAACGTCCTGACTTTC.

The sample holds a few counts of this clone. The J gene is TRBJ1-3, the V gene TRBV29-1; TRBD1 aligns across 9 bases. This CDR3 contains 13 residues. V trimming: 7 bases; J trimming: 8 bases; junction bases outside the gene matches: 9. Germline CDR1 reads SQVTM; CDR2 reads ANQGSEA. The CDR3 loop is CSGGTGQGHTIYF. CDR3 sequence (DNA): TGCAGCGGGGGGACAGGGCAGGGACACACCATATATTTT. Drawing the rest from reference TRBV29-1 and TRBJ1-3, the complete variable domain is SAVISQKPSRDICQRGTSLTIQCQVDSQVTMMFWYRQQPGQSLTLIATANQGSEATYESGFVIDKFPISRPNLTFSTLTVSNMSPEDSSIYLCSGGTGQGHTIYFGEGSWLTVV.

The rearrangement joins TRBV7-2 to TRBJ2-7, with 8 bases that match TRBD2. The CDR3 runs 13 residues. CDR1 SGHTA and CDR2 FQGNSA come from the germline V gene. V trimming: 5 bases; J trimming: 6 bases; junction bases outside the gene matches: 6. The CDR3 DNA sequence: TGTGCCAGCAGCCCGGGGGGGCAGTCCGAGCAGTACTTC. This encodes CASSPGGQSEQYF. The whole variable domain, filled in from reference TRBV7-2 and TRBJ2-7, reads GAGVSQSPSNKVTEKGKDVELRCDPISGHTALYWYRQSLGQGLEFLIYFQGNSAPDKSGLPSDRFSAERTGGSVSTLTIQRTQQEDSAVYLCASSPGGQSEQYFGPGTRLTVT.

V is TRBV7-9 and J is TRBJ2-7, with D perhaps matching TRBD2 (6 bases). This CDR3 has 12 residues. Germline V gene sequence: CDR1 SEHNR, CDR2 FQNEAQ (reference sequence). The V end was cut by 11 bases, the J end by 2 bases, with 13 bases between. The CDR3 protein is CAGGRDAYEQYF. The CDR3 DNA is TGTGCCGGAGGGCGCGACGCCTACGAGCAGTACTTC.

The CDR3, as DNA: TGTGCCAGCAGCTCGGAAATAAAACTCACAGATACGCAGTATTTT. It encodes CASSSEIKLTDTQYF. The gene calls are TRBV5-4 and TRBJ2-3; D is unresolved. The CDR3 runs to 15 residues. Trimming shortened V by 3 bases and J by 2 bases, and 13 bases separated the two germline ends. CDR1 and CDR2 from the germline V gene are SGHNT and YYREEE (reference sequence).

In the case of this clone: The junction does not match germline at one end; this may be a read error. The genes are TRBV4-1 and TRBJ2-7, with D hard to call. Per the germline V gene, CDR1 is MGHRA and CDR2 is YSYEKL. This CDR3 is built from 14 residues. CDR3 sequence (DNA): TGCGCCAGCACCCAACTCCAAGAAACCTACGAGCAGTACTTC. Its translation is CASTQLQETYEQYF.

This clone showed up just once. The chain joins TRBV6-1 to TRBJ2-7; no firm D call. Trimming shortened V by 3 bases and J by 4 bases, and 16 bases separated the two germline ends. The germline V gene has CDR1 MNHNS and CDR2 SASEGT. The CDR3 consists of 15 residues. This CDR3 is CASSDKAPGIYEQYF. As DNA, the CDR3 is TGTGCCAGCAGTGATAAAGCTCCGGGCATTTACGAGCAGTACTTC.

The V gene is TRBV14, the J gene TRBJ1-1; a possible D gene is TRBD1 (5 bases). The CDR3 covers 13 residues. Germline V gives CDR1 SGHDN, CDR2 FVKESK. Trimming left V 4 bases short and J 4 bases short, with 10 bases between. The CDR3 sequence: CASSRGMGTEAFF. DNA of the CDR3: TGTGCCAGCAGCCGGGGGATGGGCACTGAAGCTTTCTTT.

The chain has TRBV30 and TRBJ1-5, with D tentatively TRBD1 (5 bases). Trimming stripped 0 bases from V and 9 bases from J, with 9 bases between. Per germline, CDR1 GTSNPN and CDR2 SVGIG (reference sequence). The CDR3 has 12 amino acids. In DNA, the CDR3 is TGTGCCTGGAGTGTACATCAGGGGCCCCAGCATTTT. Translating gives CAWSVHQGPQHF.

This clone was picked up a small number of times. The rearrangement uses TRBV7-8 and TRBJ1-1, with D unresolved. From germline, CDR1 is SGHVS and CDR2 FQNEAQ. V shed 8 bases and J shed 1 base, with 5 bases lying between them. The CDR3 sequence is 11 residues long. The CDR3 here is CASGRNTEAFF. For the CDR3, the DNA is TGTGCCAGCGGAAGGAACACTGAAGCTTTCTTT.

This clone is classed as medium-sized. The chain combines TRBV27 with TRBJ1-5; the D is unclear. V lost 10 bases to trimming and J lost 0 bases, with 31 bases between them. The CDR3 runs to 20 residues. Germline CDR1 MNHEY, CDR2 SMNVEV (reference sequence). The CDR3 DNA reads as TGTGCCAAGACGACAAAACGGGCCGTTCGTTACCTTTTTAGCAATCAGCCCCAGCATTTT. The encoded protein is CAKTTKRAVRYLFSNQPQHF.

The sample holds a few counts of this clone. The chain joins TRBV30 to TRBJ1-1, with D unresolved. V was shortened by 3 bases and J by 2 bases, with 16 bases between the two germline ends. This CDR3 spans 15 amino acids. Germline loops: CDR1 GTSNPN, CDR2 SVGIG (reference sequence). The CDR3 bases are TGTGCCTGGAGCGGTTTTGGAAGAGCAAACACTGAAGCTTTCTTT. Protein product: CAWSGFGRANTEAFF.

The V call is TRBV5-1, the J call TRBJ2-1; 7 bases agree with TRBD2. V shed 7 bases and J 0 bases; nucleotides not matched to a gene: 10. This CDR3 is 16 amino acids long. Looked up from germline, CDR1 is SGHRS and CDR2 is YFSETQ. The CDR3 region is CASFPLAGPSYNEQFF. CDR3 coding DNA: TGCGCCAGCTTTCCATTAGCGGGCCCCTCCTACAATGAGCAGTTCTTC.

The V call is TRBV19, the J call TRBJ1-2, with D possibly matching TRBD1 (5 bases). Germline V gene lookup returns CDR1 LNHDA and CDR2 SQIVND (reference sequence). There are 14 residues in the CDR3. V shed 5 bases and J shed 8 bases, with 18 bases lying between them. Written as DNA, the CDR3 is TGTGCCAGTAGTCTACCTCAGGGCCGGTGGGGCTACACCTTC. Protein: CASSLPQGRWGYTF.

The CDR3 protein is CASSQGTSGVTDTQYF. Written as DNA, the CDR3 is TGCGCCAGCAGCCAAGGGACTAGCGGGGTCACAGATACGCAGTATTTT. The chain recombines TRBV4-3 with TRBJ2-3; TRBD2 aligns across 12 bases. The CDR3 sequence is 16 residues long. Germline V CDR1 and CDR2: LGHNA, YSLEER. V gave up 1 base and J gave up 2 bases; unmatched junction bases: 1.

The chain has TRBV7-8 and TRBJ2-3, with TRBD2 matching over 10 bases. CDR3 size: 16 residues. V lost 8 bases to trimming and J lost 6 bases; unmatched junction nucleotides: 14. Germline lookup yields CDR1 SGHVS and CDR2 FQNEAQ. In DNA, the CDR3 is TGTGCCAGCCGCCGGATCAGCGGGGGGGAGGGGGATACGCAGTATTTT. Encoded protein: CASRRISGGEGDTQYF.